This is a list of T cell receptor beta chains from one sample in a study of blood T cell repertoires in COVID-19. The table came from immunoSEQ multiplex PCR; TCRdb's copy has only in-frame clones and leaves some out. The data show 250,000 to 300,000 clones, roughly 90% seen once. The specimen sequenced was peripheral blood. The receptors were sampled from a woman in her 30s with COVID-19, enrolled during active disease. Both conserved end residues are part of each CDR3. A D gene is named only where the DNA matches it firmly.

V gene	J gene	D gene	CDR3 DNA	CDR3 protein
TRBV19	TRBJ1-2	-	TGTGCCAGTAGTATTCAGGACTATGGCTACACCTTC	CASSIQDYGYTF
TRBV6-8	TRBJ2-7	-	TGTGCCAGCAGTTACGGCCTAGTTTACTACGAGCAGTACTTC	CASSYGLVYYEQYF
TRBV4-2	TRBJ2-3	TRBD2	TGTGCCAGCAGCTTGAATAGCGGGGGAAATACAGATACGCAGTATTTT	CASSLNSGGNTDTQYF
TRBV19	TRBJ2-5	-	TGTGCCAGTAGTATGGACGGGGAAGAGACCCAGTACTTC	CASSMDGEETQYF
TRBV11-3	TRBJ2-2	TRBD1	TGTGCCAGCAGCGAAGGGACAGGGGCCACCGGGGAGCTGTTTTTT	CASSEGTGATGELFF
TRBV7-9	TRBJ2-1	TRBD2	TGTGCCAGCAGCTCCTCCATAGCGGGGGGCGGTAGGGCCTACAATGAGCAGTTCTTC	CASSSSIAGGGRAYNEQFF
TRBV19	TRBJ1-1	TRBD1	TGTGCCAGTAGTACCTTACAGGGGGGTAAGACTGAAGCTTTCTTT	CASSTLQGGKTEAFF
TRBV4-1	TRBJ1-1	TRBD1	TGCGCCAGCAGCCTACGGACAGGGGACACTGAAGCTTTCTTT	CASSLRTGDTEAFF
TRBV11-1	TRBJ2-2	TRBD2	TGTGCCAGCGGAAGCCTAGCGGGGGCCAATCCCGGGGAGCTGTTTTTT	CASGSLAGANPGELFF
TRBV4-1	TRBJ2-1	TRBD2	TGCGCCAGCAGGAAGAGCGGGGGGTCTTACAATGAGCAGTTCTTC	CASRKSGGSYNEQFF
TRBV13	TRBJ2-1	TRBD2	TGTGCCAGCAGCTTCGGAGTAGCGGGGGGGCCGGTTGGTAATGAGCAGTTCTTC	CASSFGVAGGPVGNEQFF
TRBV19	TRBJ1-6	TRBD1	TGTGCCAGTAGTACTTACAGGGGGAATTCACCCCTCCACTTT	CASSTYRGNSPLHF
TRBV15	TRBJ1-4	-	TGTGCCACCAGCTGGGGGGGTACTAATGAAAAACTGTTTTTT	CATSWGGTNEKLFF
TRBV14	TRBJ1-6	-	TGTGCCAGCAGCCAAACAGGGAGCTCCTATAATTCACCCCTCCACTTT	CASSQTGSSYNSPLHF
TRBV27	TRBJ1-2	-	TGTGCCAGCAGGCCGGGGGGCATCTATGGCTACACCTTC	CASRPGGIYGYTF
TRBV3-1/TRBV3-2	TRBJ2-7	-	TGTGCCAGCAGCCAGGGACTGGTTTACTACGAGCAGTACTTC	CASSQGLVYYEQYF
TRBV7-6	TRBJ2-3	-	TGTGCCAGCAGCCGAGGGCTGATCGCGGGGACCACCACAGATACGCAGTATTTT	CASSRGLIAGTTTDTQYF